The 9 T cell receptor beta chains in this list originate from one sample, sequenced in a study of regulatory T cells in long-lasting Graves disease (dated by TCRdb to 2020 to 2023). The time point label, read with the paper, signifies: newly diagnosed GD, antithyroid drugs for less than 3 months. RNA was extracted from PBMCs in TRIzol for both TCR sequencing and RNA sequencing. The method was multiplex PCR. TCRdb lists the instrument as Illumina HiSeq 4000. CDR3 regions were amplified by Arm-PCR with iRepertoire HTBI primers to construct TCR beta libraries. In TCRdb, the public reads were trimmed at Q25 with fastp and aligned with MiXCR, with productive beta chains retained. Rows with one shared CDR3 protein collapse into an entry with the most common genes and DNA. The sample yields 400,000 to 550,000 distinct CDR3 sequences; over 15% were counted once. Jointly, the top ten make up about 10% of the sample.

The data were also submitted as part of a second study, on T cells in Graves' hyperthyroidism and ophthalmopathy.

Sequenced material: peripheral blood mononuclear cells (PBMCs), taken at new diagnosis, from a patient treated with antithyroid drugs. These receptors came from a woman in her twenties or thirties with Graves disease. Donor details come from another sample of the same person, matched by shared clones.

Ten or more counts support this clonotype. This rearrangement joins TRBV12-5 to TRBJ2-3, with TRBD1 matching 10 bases. J gave up 5 bases and V 0 bases, and 8 bases lay outside the gene matches. CDR1 is LGHNT and CDR2 is FRNRAP in the germline V gene. This CDR3 contains 17 residues. The CDR3, as DNA: TGTGCTAGTGGTTTGGTCCTCGGGACAGGGGCTGGAGATACGCAGTATTTT. Protein: CASGLVLGTGAGDTQYF.

There are a few counts of this clonotype. The V call is TRBV7-9, the J call TRBJ1-5; D not resolved. The CDR3 is 14 amino acids. The V gene lost 3 bases and the J gene lost 3 bases, with 9 bases spanning the gap. From germline, CDR1 is SEHNR and CDR2 FQNEAQ (reference sequence). The CDR3 region has the DNA TGTGCCAGCAGCTTTCAGAGGGACAATCAGCCCCAGCATTTT. Protein: CASSFQRDNQPQHF.

V gene TRBV20-1 combines with J gene TRBJ2-1; 8 bases match TRBD2. The V gene end was trimmed by 2 bases and the J gene end by 3 bases; junction bases not matched to a gene: 6. The germline V gene encodes CDR1 DFQATT and CDR2 SNEGSKA (reference sequence). The CDR3 extends over 15 amino acids. DNA of the CDR3: TGCAGTGCTAGACACGGGGGGGGGTTCTACAATGAGCAGTTCTTC. Protein sequence: CSARHGGGFYNEQFF.

The genes are TRBV18 and TRBJ1-2, with no clear D. Germline CDR1 is KGHSH and CDR2 is LQKENI. This CDR3 spans 18 amino acids. V lost 2 bases to trimming and J lost 4 bases, with 23 bases between them. CDR3 bases: TGTGCCAGCTCACCATCACCGACGGGGTTTATACGGTTCTATGGCTACACCTTC. This codes for CASSPSPTGFIRFYGYTF. Full variable domain (missing parts from reference TRBV18 and TRBJ1-2): NAGVMQNPRHLVRRRGQEARLRCSPMKGHSHVYWYRQLPEEGLKFMVYLQKENIIDESGMPKERFSAEFPKEGPSILRIQQVVRGDSAAYFCASSPSPTGFIRFYGYTFGSGTRLTVV.

This clonotype was seen ten or more times. J is TRBJ2-7 and V is TRBV20-1; 10 bases align to TRBD2. CDR3 size: 14 residues. Germline CDR1 reads DFQATT; CDR2 reads SNEGSKA (reference sequence). CDR3 sequence reads: CRLRGAELAGEQYF. For the CDR3, the DNA is TGCAGGCTACGGGGGGCGGAACTAGCGGGAGAGCAGTACTTC.

In its sample, this clonotype was seen a few times. The CDR3, as DNA: TGTGCCAGCAGCTTTACCGGGACTAGCGGTCACAATGAGCAGTTCTTC. It specifies CASSFTGTSGHNEQFF. The rearrangement uses TRBV7-2 and TRBJ2-1; TRBD2 agrees at 11 bases. The CDR3 length is 16 residues. J was trimmed by 5 bases and V by 3 bases; bases with no gene match: 6. In germline, CDR1 is SGHTA, CDR2 FQGNSA.

Comments on this clonotype: Only one base separates this from a far larger clonotype, so it likely reflects a read error. This sequence joins TRBV6-2 or TRBV6-3 and TRBJ2-1; D might be TRBD2 (5 bases). Trimming pared 5 bases from V and 9 bases from J, leaving 20 bases between. CDR3 length equals 15 residues. Looked up from germline, CDR1 is MNHEY and CDR2 is SVGEGT. The CDR3 region has the DNA TGTGCCAGCAGTGAAGTAGGAGGACTGTGGGGTGAGCAGTTCTTC. Amino acid sequence: CASSEVGGLWGEQFF.

This clonotype was detected many times. The chain carries TRBV29-1 and TRBJ2-3; D may be TRBD2 (6 bases). CDR1 SQVTM and CDR2 ANQGSEA come from the germline V gene. The CDR3 sequence is 13 residues long. The CDR3 DNA follows: TGCAGTGGGGAGGCCTTAATCACAGATACGCAGTATTTT. It codes for CSGEALITDTQYF.

This clonotype has just a few counts. The rearrangement uses TRBV24-1 and TRBJ2-2; D gene ambiguous. The germline CDR1 and CDR2 sequences are KGHDR and SFDVKD. This CDR3 region has 15 residues. Trimming shortened V by 2 bases and J by 1 base, and 7 bases separated the two germline ends. The CDR3: CATSDSTENTGELFF. DNA for the CDR3: TGTGCCACCAGTGATTCCACAGAGAACACCGGGGAGCTGTTTTTT.